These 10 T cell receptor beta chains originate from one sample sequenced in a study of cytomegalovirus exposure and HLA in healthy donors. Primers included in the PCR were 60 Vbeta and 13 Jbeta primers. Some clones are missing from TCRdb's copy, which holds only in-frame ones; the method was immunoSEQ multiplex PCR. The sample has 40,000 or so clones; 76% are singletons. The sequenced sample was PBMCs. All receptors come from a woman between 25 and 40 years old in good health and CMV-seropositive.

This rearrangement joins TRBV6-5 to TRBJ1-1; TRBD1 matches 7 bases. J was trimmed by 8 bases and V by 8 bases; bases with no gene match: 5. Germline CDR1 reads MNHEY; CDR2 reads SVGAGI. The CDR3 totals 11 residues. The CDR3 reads CASRQGSEAFF. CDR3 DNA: TGTGCCAGCCGACAGGGTTCGGAAGCTTTCTTT.

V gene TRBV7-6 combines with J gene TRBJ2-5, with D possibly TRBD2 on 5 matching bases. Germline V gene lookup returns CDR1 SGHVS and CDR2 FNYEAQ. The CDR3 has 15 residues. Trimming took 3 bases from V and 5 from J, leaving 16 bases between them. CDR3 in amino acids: CASSFYRGSAETQYF. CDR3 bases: TGTGCCAGCAGCTTTTATAGAGGGAGTGCGGAGACCCAGTACTTC.

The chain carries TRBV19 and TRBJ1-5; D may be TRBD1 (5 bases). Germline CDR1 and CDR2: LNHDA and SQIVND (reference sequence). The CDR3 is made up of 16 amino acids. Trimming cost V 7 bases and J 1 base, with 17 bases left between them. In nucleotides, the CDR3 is TGTGCCAGTAATTACGGCAGGGCCCTCAGCAATCAGCCCCAGCATTTT. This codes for CASNYGRALSNQPQHF.

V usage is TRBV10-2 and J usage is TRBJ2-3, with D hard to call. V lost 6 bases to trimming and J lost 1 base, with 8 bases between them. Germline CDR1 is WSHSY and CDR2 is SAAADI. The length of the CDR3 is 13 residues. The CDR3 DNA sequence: TGCGCCAGCAGCGTTCAGGGCACAGATACGCAGTATTTT. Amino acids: CASSVQGTDTQYF.

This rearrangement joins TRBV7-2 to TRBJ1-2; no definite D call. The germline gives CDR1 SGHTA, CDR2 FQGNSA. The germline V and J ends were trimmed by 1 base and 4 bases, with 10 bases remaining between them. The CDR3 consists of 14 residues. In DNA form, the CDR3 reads TGTGCCAGCAGCTTAGGGCCTGCAGGCTATGGCTACACCTTC. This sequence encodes CASSLGPAGYGYTF.

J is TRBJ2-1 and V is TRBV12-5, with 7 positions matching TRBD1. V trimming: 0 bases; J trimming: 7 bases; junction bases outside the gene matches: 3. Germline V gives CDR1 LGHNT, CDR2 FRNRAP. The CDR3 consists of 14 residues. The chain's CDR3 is CASGLVLTGNEQFF. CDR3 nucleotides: TGTGCTAGTGGTTTGGTACTGACAGGGAATGAGCAGTTCTTC. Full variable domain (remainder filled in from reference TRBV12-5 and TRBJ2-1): DARVTQTPRHKVTEMGQEVTMRCQPILGHNTVFWYRQTMMQGLELLAYFRNRAPLDDSGMPKDRFSAEMPDATLATLKIQPSEPRDSAVYFCASGLVLTGNEQFFGPGTRLTVL.

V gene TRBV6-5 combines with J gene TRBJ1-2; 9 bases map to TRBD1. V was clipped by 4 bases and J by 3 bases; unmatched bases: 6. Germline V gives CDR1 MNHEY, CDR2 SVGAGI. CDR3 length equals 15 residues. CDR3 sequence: CASSSTGGPDYGYTF. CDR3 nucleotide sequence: TGTGCCAGCAGTTCAACAGGGGGCCCAGACTATGGCTACACCTTC.

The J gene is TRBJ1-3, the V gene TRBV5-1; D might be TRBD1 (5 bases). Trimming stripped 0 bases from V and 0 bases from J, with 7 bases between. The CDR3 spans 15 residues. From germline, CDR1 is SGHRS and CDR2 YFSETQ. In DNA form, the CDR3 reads TGCGCCAGCAGCTTGGCGGACAACTCTGGAAACACCATATATTTT. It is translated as CASSLADNSGNTIYF.

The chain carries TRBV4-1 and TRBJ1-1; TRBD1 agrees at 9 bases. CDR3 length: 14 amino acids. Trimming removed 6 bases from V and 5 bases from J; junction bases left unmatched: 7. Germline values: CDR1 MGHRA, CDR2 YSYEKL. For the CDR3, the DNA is TGCGCCAGCAGTCCGGGACAGGGAGAGACTGAAGCTTTCTTT. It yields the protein CASSPGQGETEAFF.

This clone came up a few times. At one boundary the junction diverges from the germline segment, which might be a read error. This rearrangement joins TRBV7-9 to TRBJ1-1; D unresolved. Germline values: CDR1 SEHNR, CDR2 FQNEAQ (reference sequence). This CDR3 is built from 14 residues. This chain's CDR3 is CSSSLGEGNTEAFF. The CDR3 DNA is TGTTCCAGCAGCTTAGGAGAGGGGAACACTGAAGCTTTCTTT.